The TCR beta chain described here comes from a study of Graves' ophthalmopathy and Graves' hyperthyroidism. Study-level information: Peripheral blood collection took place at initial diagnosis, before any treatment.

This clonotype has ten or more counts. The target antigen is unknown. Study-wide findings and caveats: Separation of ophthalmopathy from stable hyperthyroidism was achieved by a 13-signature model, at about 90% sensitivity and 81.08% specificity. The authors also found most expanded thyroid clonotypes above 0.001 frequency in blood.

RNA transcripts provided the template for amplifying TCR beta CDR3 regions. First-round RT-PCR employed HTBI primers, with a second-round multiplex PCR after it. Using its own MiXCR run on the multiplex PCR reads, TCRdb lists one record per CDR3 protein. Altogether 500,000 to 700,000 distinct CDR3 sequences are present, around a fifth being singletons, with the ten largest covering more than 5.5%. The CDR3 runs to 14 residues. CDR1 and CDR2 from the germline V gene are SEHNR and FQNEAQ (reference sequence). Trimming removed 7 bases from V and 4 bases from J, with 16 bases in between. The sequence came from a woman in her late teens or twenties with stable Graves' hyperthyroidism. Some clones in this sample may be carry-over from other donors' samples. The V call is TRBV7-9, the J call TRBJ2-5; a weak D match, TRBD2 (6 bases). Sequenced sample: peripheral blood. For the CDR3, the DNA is TGTGCCAGCACCTATGGGGGGTCTAGAGAGACCCAGTACTTC. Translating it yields CASTYGGSRETQYF.